This TCR beta chain comes out of a study of T cells after yellow fever vaccination. Template switching with 5'RACE generated the TCR cDNA and added a universal primer site and UMIs. A single record per CDR3 protein comes from TCRdb applying MiXCR to the 5' RACE reads. Of approximately 240,000 distinct CDR3 sequences listed, roughly 3.5% were seen once; the top ten hold around 20%. Looked up from germline, CDR1 is SQVTM and CDR2 is ANQGSEA. This CDR3 is built from 12 residues. V dropped 0 bases and J dropped 5 bases, with 7 bases sitting between them. Study findings and constraints: CD4 and CD8 compartments shared a small share of clonotypes.

This clonotype was detected ten times or more. The antigen remains unidentified. The TCR sequence derives from a man aged 18-30 years who received the YFV17D yellow fever vaccine. The source material was PBMCs, sampled 15 days after the yellow fever booster vaccination. This rearrangement joins TRBV29-1 to TRBJ1-1, with D unresolved. Here the CDR3 reads CSVEDRRTEAFF. CDR3 bases: TGCAGCGTTGAAGACCGGAGGACTGAAGCTTTCTTT.